A selection of T cell receptor beta chains follows, all from one sample in a study of fetal regulatory T cell absence and autoimmunity. Some clones are missing from TCRdb's copy, which holds only in-frame ones; the method was immunoSEQ multiplex PCR. Among more than 90,000 clones, 72% were seen once, and the ten largest hold 1.5% to 2.5%. The source material was pancreas tissue. The source is a male donor with IPEX syndrome. Both conserved end residues are part of each CDR3.

J,V,CDR3
TRBJ1-1,TRBV7-8,CASSLLTGEAFF
TRBJ1-5,TRBV5-8,CASIQQGVSGLAQPQHF
TRBJ2-7,TRBV5-6,CASGSGGKSYEQYF
TRBJ1-2,TRBV19,CASSGRGVSYGYTF
TRBJ2-3,TRBV18,CASSPPGQDTQYF
TRBJ2-2,TRBV9,CASSPSPSGELFF
TRBJ2-1,TRBV6-5,CASSYGQGGRNEQFF
TRBJ2-5,TRBV6-1,CASSAGQTQYF
TRBJ2-3,TRBV25-1,CASSRGAVSTDTQYF
TRBJ2-2,TRBV7-6,CASSLAHKLAVSTGELFF
TRBJ1-2,TRBV12-5,CASGLARDRIYGYTF
TRBJ1-5,TRBV4-1,CASSQEGDRAVNQPQHF
TRBJ2-7,TRBV18,CASSPVQRSYEQYF
TRBJ2-3,TRBV29-1,CSVEKGFTDTQYF
TRBJ1-2,TRBV6-5,CASSYWDNYGYTF
TRBJ2-3,TRBV7-2,CASSPNTDTQYF
TRBJ2-7,TRBV29-1,CSVGILSSYEQYF
TRBJ2-3,TRBV5-1,CASSLDRGTDTQYF
TRBJ1-5,TRBV11-2,CASSFNSNQPQHF
TRBJ1-2,TRBV6-5,CASSPHSGYTF
TRBJ1-3,TRBV7-8,CASSLAVLNTIYF
TRBJ2-7,TRBV6-6,CASRSTSSYEQYF
TRBJ2-1,TRBV7-2,CASSLGGTSAGPYEQFF
TRBJ2-1,TRBV2,CASSGWTGGYNEQFF
TRBJ2-7,TRBV10-3,CAISPGTGGYEQYF
TRBJ1-6,TRBV7-9,CASSLRDTSYNSPLHF
TRBJ2-7,TRBV7-2,CASSQAGEQYF
TRBJ2-3,TRBV7-6,CASSPRGAASTDTQYF